A selection of T cell receptor beta chains follows, all from one sample in a study of blood T cells in healthy people across ages. TCRdb ran MiXCR on the 5' RACE reads and lists one entry per CDR3 protein. Altogether roughly 900,000 distinct CDR3 sequences are present, around 48% being singletons, with the ten largest covering 13%. Input material: blood. These receptors originate from a man aged 30 to 45 in good health. Both conserved end residues are part of each CDR3. Fields, in order: D gene, J gene, clone size, V gene, CDR3 DNA, CDR3 protein. A D gene is named only where the DNA matches it firmly. Clone size is stated in some rows and not others, as once, few, many or a class when expanded.

TRBD1,TRBJ1-4,NA,TRBV6-1,TGTGCCAGCAGAATTTACCGGGAACAGGGGGAACTGTTTTTT,CASRIYREQGELFF
TRBD1,TRBJ2-7,NA,TRBV11-3,TGTGCCAGCAGCGTGACAGGGCCGACCTACGAGCAGTACTTC,CASSVTGPTYEQYF
NA,TRBJ2-5,NA,TRBV7-9,TGTGCCAGCAGCGTAGAGGCTTTAGAGACCCAGTACTTC,CASSVEALETQYF
TRBD1,TRBJ1-1,few,TRBV25-1,TGTGCCAGCAGTGAACGGTCTTATGGGACAGGGGGCTCGAGGAGCACTGAAGCTTTCTTT,CASSERSYGTGGSRSTEAFF
NA,TRBJ1-1,NA,TRBV27,TGTGCCAGCAGTTTATCTAAGAACTTGAACACTGAAGCTTTCTTT,CASSLSKNLNTEAFF
NA,TRBJ1-1,NA,TRBV18,TGTGCCAGCTCACCAACCCTCTCCACTGAAGCTTTCTTT,CASSPTLSTEAFF
TRBD1,TRBJ2-7,few,TRBV29-1,TGCAGCGCACAGACAGGGGTGTTTGGCTACGAGCAGTACTTC,CSAQTGVFGYEQYF
NA,TRBJ1-2,NA,TRBV25-1,TGTGCCAGCAGTGAGTGGAGGGGCAATGGCTACACCTTC,CASSEWRGNGYTF
NA,TRBJ2-1,NA,TRBV7-9,TGTGCCAGCAGCTTCAATAATCAGGGGGGACATGAGCAGTTCTTC,CASSFNNQGGHEQFF
NA,TRBJ2-1,NA,TRBV11-3,TGTGCCAGCAGCTCAGGGACGTTGGGCAATGAGCAGTTCTTC,CASSSGTLGNEQFF
NA,TRBJ2-2,NA,TRBV6-6,TGTGCCAGCCAAGGGGATAACACCGGGGAGCTGTTTTTT,CASQGDNTGELFF
TRBD1,TRBJ1-4,NA,TRBV2,TGTGCCAGCAGTGAAGCGCTTCAGGGGGTTAATGAAAAACTGTTTTTT,CASSEALQGVNEKLFF
NA,TRBJ1-6,few,TRBV27,TGTGCCAGCAGGCCCGGAGGGGGATCCTATAATTCACCCCTCCACTTT,CASRPGGGSYNSPLHF
NA,TRBJ2-3,NA,TRBV24-1,TGTGCCACCAGTGATTGTAGCAGGGGAGATACGCAGTATTTT,CATSDCSRGDTQYF
TRBD2,TRBJ2-3,NA,TRBV27,TGTGCCAGCGGTAATAGCGGGAGGACAGATACGCAGTATTTT,CASGNSGRTDTQYF
NA,TRBJ2-1,few,TRBV30,TGTGCCTGGAGTGTAGGCAGCCACAATGAGCAGTTCTTC,CAWSVGSHNEQFF
NA,TRBJ1-2,few,TRBV7-9,TGTGCCAGCAGCTCAGAGATGGGCAGGGGCCTCTATGGCTACACCTTC,CASSSEMGRGLYGYTF
TRBD1,TRBJ1-2,many,TRBV20-1,TGCAGTGCTGTCGACAGGGGTTATGGTGGCTACACCTTC,CSAVDRGYGGYTF
NA,TRBJ2-5,NA,TRBV5-1,TGCGCCAGCAGCCCCGGGGAGAGTCGCGAGACCCAGTACTTC,CASSPGESRETQYF
NA,TRBJ2-5,NA,TRBV21-1,TGTGCCAGCAGCATTAGCGGGGGGGAAGAGACCCAGTACTTC,CASSISGGEETQYF
NA,TRBJ1-1,NA,TRBV27,TGTGCCAGCAGTTTTGGGTATCTCACTGAAGCTTTCTTT,CASSFGYLTEAFF
NA,TRBJ2-3,NA,TRBV9,TGTGCCAGCAGCGTAGATGGACTACCCACAGATACGCAGTATTTT,CASSVDGLPTDTQYF
TRBD1,TRBJ2-7,many,TRBV29-1,TGCAGCGTGGCGGACAGGGCTTCCTACGAGCAGTACTTC,CSVADRASYEQYF
NA,TRBJ2-1,few,TRBV27,TGTGCCAGCAGATCCGACAGGAACAATGAGCAGTTCTTC,CASRSDRNNEQFF
TRBD2,TRBJ2-2,many,TRBV10-3,TGTGCCATCAGACGGCTAGCGGGGGAGGACACCGGGGAGCTGTTTTTT,CAIRRLAGEDTGELFF
NA,TRBJ2-7,NA,TRBV7-9,TGTGCCAGCAGCTTAGGGCAGACTATTCGCGAGCAGTACTTC,CASSLGQTIREQYF
NA,TRBJ1-2,NA,TRBV18,TGTGCCAGCTCACCACCGGGGTTCGCCTATGGCTACACCTTC,CASSPPGFAYGYTF
NA,TRBJ2-7,few,TRBV28,TGTGCCAGCAGTCTAACCTCCGAAATCTACGAGCAGTACTTC,CASSLTSEIYEQYF
TRBD2,TRBJ2-7,few,TRBV27,TGTGCTAGCAATCGGGAAGGACTAGTATCGTCCGAGCAGTACTTC,CASNREGLVSSEQYF
NA,TRBJ1-1,NA,TRBV10-3,TGTGCCATCACGGAGGGGATGAACACTGAAGCTTTCTTT,CAITEGMNTEAFF
NA,TRBJ2-7,few,TRBV12-3/TRBV12-4,TGTGCCAGCAGTCCGGGGGGCTTAGTCTACGAGCAGTACTTC,CASSPGGLVYEQYF
TRBD2,TRBJ2-5,few,TRBV12-3/TRBV12-4,TGTGCCAGCAGTCGAATAGCGGGGCCCGTGACCCAGTACTTC,CASSRIAGPVTQYF
TRBD2,TRBJ2-1,many,TRBV4-1,TGCGCCAGCAGCCACGCCCCTCAATTAGCGGGGGGCCGCTATGAGCAGTTCTTC,CASSHAPQLAGGRYEQFF
NA,TRBJ2-7,NA,TRBV12-3/TRBV12-4,TGTGCCAGCAGTCCGCCAGGGGTTCTTTACAATGAGCAGTACTTC,CASSPPGVLYNEQYF
TRBD2,TRBJ2-1,NA,TRBV2,TGTGCCAGCAGGACTAGCGACTACAATGAGCAGTTCTTC,CASRTSDYNEQFF
NA,TRBJ2-5,few,TRBV7-2,TGTGCCAGCAGCCGAATAGCGGTGGCCGTTCAAGAGACCCAGTACTTC,CASSRIAVAVQETQYF
NA,TRBJ2-7,NA,TRBV12-3/TRBV12-4,TGTGCCAGCACCCTGTGGGGGCACTACGAGCAGTACTTC,CASTLWGHYEQYF
NA,TRBJ2-3,many,TRBV5-1,TGTGCCAGCAGCTTAGGGAGGAGCACAGATACGCAGTATTTT,CASSLGRSTDTQYF
NA,TRBJ2-3,few,TRBV10-3,TGTGCCAACGCCGACCGTACAGATACGCAGTATTTT,CANADRTDTQYF
NA,TRBJ2-3,NA,TRBV4-1,TGCGCCAGCAGCCAGGAGGGATCCCTAGGGGGAGATACGCAGTATTTT,CASSQEGSLGGDTQYF
NA,TRBJ1-1,few,TRBV7-9,TGCGCCAGCAGCTTGGGTATTGAAGCTTTCTTT,CASSLGIEAFF
TRBD1,TRBJ2-5,NA,TRBV28,TGTGCCAGCAGTCTTCCAGGGACAGGGAGGGAGACCCAGTACTTC,CASSLPGTGRETQYF
TRBD2,TRBJ2-1,NA,TRBV29-1,TGCAGCGTCGAAGGGGGACTAGCGGGAAGCTACAATGAGCAGTTCTTC,CSVEGGLAGSYNEQFF
TRBD2,TRBJ2-7,few,TRBV12-3/TRBV12-4,TGTGCCAGCAGCACTAGCGGCTCCTACGAGCAGTACTTC,CASSTSGSYEQYF
NA,TRBJ1-1,few,TRBV20-1,TGCAGTGCCCGGCCCCGGAGGGGGACTGAAGCTTTCTTT,CSARPRRGTEAFF
NA,TRBJ2-7,few,TRBV7-3,TGTGCCAGCAGCCCAAGCGGGGACACTTTCTACGAGCAGTACTTC,CASSPSGDTFYEQYF
TRBD1,TRBJ1-5,NA,TRBV6-2/TRBV6-3,TGTGCCTGCAGTTACTATGGGACAGGGACTTACTATCAGCCCCAGCATTTT,CACSYYGTGTYYQPQHF
NA,TRBJ2-7,many,TRBV7-2,TGTGCCAGCAGCCCTAACAGGGTCGAGCAGTACTTC,CASSPNRVEQYF
TRBD1,TRBJ2-5,NA,TRBV12-3/TRBV12-4,TGTACCAGCAGCAAGGACAGGGGTCGGTACAAGCAGTACTTC,CTSSKDRGRYKQYF
NA,TRBJ1-1,NA,TRBV7-9,TGTGCCAGCAGCTTAGGCAGGGTGGGCACTGAAGCTTTCTTT,CASSLGRVGTEAFF
NA,TRBJ2-7,NA,TRBV7-2,TGTGCCAGCAGCTCACGACCCGGAACCGAGCAGTACTTC,CASSSRPGTEQYF
NA,TRBJ1-1,many,TRBV20-1,TGCAGTGCTAGACAGAACACTGAAGCTTTCTTT,CSARQNTEAFF
NA,TRBJ1-1,NA,TRBV12-3/TRBV12-4,TGTGCCAGCAGTTTGGGCAGGGGTAGGATCGGGGAGCGGGCTTTCTTT,CASSLGRGRIGERAFF
TRBD1,TRBJ2-7,NA,TRBV27,TGTGCCAGCAGTTTGGCTTACTCCGGGACAGGGTCCTACGAGCAGTACTTC,CASSLAYSGTGSYEQYF